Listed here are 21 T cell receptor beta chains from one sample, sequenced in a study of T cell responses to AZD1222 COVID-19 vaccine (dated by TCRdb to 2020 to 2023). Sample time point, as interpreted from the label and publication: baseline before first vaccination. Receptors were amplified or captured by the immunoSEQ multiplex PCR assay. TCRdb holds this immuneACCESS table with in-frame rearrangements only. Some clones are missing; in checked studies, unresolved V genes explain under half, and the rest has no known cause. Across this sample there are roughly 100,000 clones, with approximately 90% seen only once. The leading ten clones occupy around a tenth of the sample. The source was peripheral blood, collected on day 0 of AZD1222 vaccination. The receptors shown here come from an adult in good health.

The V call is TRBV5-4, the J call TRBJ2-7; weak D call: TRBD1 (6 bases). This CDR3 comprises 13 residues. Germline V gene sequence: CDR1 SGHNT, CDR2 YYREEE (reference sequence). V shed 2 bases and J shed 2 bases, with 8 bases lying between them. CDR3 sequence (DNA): TGTGCCAGCAGCTTCGGGACAACCTACGAGCAGTACTTC. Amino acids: CASSFGTTYEQYF.

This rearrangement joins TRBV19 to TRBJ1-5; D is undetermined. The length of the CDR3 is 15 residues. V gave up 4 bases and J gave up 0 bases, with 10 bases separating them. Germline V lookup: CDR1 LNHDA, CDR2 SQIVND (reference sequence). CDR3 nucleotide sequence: TGTGCCAGTAGTAAAGGGATGAATAGCAATCAGCCCCAGCATTTT. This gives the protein CASSKGMNSNQPQHF.

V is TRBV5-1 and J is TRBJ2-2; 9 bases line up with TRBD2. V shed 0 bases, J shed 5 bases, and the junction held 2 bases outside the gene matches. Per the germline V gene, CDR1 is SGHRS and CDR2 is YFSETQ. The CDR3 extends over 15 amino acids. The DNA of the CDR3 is TGCGCCAGCAGCTTGGTAGCGGGAGTAACCGGGGAGCTGTTTTTT. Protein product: CASSLVAGVTGELFF.

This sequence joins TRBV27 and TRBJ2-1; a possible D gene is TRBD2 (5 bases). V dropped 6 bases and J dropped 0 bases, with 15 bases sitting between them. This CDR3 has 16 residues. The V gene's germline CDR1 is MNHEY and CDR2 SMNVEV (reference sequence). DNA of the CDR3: TGTGCCAGCAGGCCTAGAGCGGTCAGCTCCTACAATGAGCAGTTCTTC. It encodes CASRPRAVSSYNEQFF.

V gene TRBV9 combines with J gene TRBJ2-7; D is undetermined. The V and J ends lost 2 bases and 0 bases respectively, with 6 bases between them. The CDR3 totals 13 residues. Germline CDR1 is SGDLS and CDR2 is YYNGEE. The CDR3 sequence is CASSVAVSYEQYF. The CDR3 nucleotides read TGTGCCAGCAGCGTGGCAGTCTCCTACGAGCAGTACTTC.

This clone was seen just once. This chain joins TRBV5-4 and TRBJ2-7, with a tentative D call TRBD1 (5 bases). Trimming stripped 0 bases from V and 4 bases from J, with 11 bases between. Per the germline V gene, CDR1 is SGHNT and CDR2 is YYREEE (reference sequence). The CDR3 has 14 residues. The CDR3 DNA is TGTGCCAGCAGCTTGGCCGGACACCCATACGAGCAGTACTTC. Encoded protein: CASSLAGHPYEQYF.

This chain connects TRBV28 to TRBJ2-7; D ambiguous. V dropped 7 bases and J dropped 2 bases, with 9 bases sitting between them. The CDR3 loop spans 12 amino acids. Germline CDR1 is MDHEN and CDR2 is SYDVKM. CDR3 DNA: TGTGCCAGCAAGGGCACTACCTACGAGCAGTACTTC. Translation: CASKGTTYEQYF.

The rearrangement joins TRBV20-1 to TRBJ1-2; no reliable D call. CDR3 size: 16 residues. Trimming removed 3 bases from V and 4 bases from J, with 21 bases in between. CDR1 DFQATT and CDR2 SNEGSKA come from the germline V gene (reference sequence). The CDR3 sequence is CSASLPRTQSLYGYTF. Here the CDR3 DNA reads TGCAGTGCTAGTCTTCCTCGTACCCAATCCCTCTATGGCTACACCTTC.

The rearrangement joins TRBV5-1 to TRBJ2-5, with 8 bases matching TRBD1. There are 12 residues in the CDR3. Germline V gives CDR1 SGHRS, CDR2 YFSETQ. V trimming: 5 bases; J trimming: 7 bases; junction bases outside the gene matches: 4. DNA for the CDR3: TGCGCCAGCAGGGAACAGGGGGGGACCCAGTACTTC. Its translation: CASREQGGTQYF.

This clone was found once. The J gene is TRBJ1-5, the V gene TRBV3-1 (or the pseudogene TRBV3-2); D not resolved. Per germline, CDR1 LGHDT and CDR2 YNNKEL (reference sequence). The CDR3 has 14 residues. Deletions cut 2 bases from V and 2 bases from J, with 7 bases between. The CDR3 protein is CASSQYGGNQPQHF. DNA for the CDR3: TGTGCCAGCAGCCAATACGGGGGCAATCAGCCCCAGCATTTT.

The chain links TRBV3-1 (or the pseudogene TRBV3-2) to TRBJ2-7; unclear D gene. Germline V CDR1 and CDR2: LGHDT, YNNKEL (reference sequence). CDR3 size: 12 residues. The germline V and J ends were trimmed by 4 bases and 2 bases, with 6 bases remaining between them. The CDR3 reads CASSRTTYEQYF. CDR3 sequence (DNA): TGTGCCAGCAGCCGAACTACCTACGAGCAGTACTTC.

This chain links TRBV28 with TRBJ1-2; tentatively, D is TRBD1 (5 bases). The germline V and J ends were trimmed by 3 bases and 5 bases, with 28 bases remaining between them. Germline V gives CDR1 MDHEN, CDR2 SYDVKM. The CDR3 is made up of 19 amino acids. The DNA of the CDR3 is TGTGCCAGCAGTTTGGGTTCATCAGGCTTGGCTGGGGCTTTATATGGCTACACCTTC. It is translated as CASSLGSSGLAGALYGYTF.

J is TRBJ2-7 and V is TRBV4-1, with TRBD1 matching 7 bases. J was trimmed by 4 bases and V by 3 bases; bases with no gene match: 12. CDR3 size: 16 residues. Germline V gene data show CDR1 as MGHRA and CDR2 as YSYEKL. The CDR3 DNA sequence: TGCGCCAGCAGCCAGGGGGCTGACAGGGTTACTTACGAGCAGTACTTC. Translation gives CASSQGADRVTYEQYF.

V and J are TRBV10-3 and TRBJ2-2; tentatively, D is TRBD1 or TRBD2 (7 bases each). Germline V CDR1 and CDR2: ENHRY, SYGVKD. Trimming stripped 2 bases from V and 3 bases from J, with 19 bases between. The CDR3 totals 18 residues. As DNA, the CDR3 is TGTGCCATCAGTGAGACCAGGGGGGGCAGCTCCTACACCGGGGAGCTGTTTTTT. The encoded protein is CAISETRGGSSYTGELFF.

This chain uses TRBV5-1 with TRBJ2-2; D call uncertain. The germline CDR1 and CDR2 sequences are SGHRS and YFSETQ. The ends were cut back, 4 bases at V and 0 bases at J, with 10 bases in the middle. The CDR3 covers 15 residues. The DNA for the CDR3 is TGCGCCAGCAGCCAGGACGGTGCGAACACCGGGGAGCTGTTTTTT. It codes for CASSQDGANTGELFF. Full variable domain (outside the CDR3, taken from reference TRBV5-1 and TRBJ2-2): KAGVTQTPRYLIKTRGQQVTLSCSPISGHRSVSWYQQTPGQGLQFLFEYFSETQRNKGNFPGRFSGRQFSNSRSEMNVSTLELGDSALYLCASSQDGANTGELFFGEGSRLTVL.

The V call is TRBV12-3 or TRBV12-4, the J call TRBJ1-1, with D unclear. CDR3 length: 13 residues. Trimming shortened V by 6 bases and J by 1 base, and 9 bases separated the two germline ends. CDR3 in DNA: TGTGCCAGCAGCCTCGACTCGAACACTGAAGCTTTCTTT. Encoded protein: CASSLDSNTEAFF.

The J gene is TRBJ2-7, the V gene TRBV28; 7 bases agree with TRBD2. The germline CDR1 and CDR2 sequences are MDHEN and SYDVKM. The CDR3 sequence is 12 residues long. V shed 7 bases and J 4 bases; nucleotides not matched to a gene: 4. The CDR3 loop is CASTGGSYEQYF. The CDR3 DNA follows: TGTGCCAGCACGGGCGGGAGTTACGAGCAGTACTTC. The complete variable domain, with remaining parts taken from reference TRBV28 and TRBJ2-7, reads DVKVTQSSRYLVKRTGEKVFLECVQDMDHENMFWYRQDPGLGLRLIYFSYDVKMKEKGDIPEGYSVSREKKERFSLILESASTNQTSMYLCASTGGSYEQYFGPGTRLTVT.

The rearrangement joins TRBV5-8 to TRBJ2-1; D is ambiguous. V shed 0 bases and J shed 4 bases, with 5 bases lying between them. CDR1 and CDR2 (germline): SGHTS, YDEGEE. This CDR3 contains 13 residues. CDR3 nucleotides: TGTGCCAGCAGCTTGGACGCATACAATGAGCAGTTCTTC. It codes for CASSLDAYNEQFF.

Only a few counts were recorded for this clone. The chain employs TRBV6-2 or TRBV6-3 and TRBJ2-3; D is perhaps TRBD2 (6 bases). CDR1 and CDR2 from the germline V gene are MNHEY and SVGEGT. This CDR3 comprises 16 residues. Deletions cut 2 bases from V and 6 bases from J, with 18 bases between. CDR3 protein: CASSYIQGLIGDTQYF. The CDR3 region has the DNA TGTGCCAGCAGTTACATCCAAGGACTAATAGGGGATACGCAGTATTTT.

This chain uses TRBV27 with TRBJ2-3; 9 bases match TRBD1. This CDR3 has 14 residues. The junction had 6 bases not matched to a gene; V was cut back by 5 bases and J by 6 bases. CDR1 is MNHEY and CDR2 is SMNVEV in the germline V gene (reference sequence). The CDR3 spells CASSPRTGEDTQYF. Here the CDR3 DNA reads TGTGCCAGCAGTCCCAGGACAGGGGAGGATACGCAGTATTTT.

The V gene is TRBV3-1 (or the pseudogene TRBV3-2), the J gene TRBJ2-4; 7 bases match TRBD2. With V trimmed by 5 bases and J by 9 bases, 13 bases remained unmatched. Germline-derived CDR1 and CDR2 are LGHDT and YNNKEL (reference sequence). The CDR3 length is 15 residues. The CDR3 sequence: CASSSRRASGGIQYF. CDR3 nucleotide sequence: TGTGCCAGCAGCTCTCGGAGGGCCTCGGGGGGCATTCAGTACTTC.